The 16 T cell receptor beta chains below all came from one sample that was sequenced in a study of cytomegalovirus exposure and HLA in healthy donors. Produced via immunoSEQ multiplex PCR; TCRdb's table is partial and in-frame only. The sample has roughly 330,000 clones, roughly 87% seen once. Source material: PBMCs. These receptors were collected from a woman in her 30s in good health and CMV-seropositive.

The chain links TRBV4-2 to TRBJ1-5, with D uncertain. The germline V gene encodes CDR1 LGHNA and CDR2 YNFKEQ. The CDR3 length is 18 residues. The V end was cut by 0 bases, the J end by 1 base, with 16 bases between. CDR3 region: CASSQEEGGPTSNQPQHF. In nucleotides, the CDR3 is TGTGCCAGCAGCCAAGAAGAGGGCGGTCCGACAAGCAATCAGCCCCAGCATTTT.

The CDR3 nucleotides are TGTGCCAGCAGCTTAGGGCAGGCCACTGAAGCTTTCTTT. Its protein is CASSLGQATEAFF. This chain uses TRBV7-8 with TRBJ1-1; no clear D. This CDR3 has 13 residues. Deletions cut 1 base from V and 4 bases from J, with 7 bases between. The germline V gene encodes CDR1 SGHVS and CDR2 FQNEAQ.

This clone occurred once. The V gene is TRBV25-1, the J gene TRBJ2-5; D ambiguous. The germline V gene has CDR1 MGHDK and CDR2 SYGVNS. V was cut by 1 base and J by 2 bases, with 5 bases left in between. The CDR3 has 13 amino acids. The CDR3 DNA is TGTGCCAGCAGTGAATTGGGACAAGAGACCCAGTACTTC. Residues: CASSELGQETQYF. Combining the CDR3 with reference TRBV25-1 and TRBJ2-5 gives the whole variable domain EADIYQTPRYLVIGTGKKITLECSQTMGHDKMYWYQQDPGMELHLIHYSYGVNSTEKGDLSSESTVSRIRTEHFPLTLESARPSHTSQYLCASSELGQETQYFGPGTRLLVL.

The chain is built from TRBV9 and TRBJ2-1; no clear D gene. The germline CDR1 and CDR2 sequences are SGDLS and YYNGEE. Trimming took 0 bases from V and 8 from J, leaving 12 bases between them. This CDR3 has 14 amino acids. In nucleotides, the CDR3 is TGTGCCAGCAGCGTAGAGGGCCATGGGGATGAGCAGTTCTTC. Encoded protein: CASSVEGHGDEQFF.

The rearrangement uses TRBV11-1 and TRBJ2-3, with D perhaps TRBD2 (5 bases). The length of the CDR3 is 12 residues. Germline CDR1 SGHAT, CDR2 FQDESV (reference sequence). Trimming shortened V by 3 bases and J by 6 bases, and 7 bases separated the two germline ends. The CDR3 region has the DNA TGTGCCAGCAGCTTTCGAGGGGATACGCAGTATTTT. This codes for CASSFRGDTQYF.

The CDR3 DNA follows: TGTGCCAGCAGCGATACACAGGGCCGGAACACTGAAGCTTTCTTT. Translated: CASSDTQGRNTEAFF. The V call is TRBV13, the J call TRBJ1-1; a possible D gene is TRBD1 (6 bases). The CDR3 length is 15 residues. The V gene's germline CDR1 is PRHDT and CDR2 FYEKMQ (reference sequence). The ends were cut back, 5 bases at V and 1 base at J, with 14 bases in the middle. The variable domain in full, completed from reference TRBV13 and TRBJ1-1, reads AAGVIQSPRHLIKEKRETATLKCYPIPRHDTVYWYQQGPGQDPQFLISFYEKMQSDKGSIPDRFSAQQFSDYHSELNMSSLELGDSALYFCASSDTQGRNTEAFFGQGTRLTVV.

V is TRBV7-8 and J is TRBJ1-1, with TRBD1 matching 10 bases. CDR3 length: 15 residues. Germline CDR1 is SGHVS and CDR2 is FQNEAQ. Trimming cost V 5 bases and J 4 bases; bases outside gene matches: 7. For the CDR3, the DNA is TGTGCCAGCAGCCCATGGACAGGGGGATCCACTGAAGCTTTCTTT. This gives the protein CASSPWTGGSTEAFF.

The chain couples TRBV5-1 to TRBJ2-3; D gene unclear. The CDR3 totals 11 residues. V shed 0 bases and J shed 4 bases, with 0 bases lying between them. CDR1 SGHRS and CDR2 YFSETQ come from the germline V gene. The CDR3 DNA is TGCGCCAGCAGCTTGGCAGATACGCAGTATTTT. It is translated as CASSLADTQYF.

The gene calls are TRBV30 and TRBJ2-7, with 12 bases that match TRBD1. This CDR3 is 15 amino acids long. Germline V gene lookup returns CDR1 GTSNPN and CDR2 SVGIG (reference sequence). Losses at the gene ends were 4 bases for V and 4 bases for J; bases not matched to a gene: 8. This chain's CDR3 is CAWNPGQGANYEQYF. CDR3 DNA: TGTGCCTGGAATCCGGGACAGGGGGCGAATTACGAGCAGTACTTC.

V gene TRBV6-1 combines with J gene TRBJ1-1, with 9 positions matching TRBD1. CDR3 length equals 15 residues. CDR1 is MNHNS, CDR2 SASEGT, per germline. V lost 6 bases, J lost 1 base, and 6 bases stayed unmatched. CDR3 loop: CASSILDRGNTEAFF. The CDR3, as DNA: TGTGCCAGCAGCATATTGGACAGGGGGAACACTGAAGCTTTCTTT.

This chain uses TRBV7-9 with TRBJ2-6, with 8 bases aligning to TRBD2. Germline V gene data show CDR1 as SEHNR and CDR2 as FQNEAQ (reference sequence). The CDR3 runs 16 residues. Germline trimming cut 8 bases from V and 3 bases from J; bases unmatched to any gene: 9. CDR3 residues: CASFWRGVSGANVLTF. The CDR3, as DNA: TGTGCCAGCTTTTGGCGGGGGGTAAGTGGGGCCAACGTCCTGACTTTC.

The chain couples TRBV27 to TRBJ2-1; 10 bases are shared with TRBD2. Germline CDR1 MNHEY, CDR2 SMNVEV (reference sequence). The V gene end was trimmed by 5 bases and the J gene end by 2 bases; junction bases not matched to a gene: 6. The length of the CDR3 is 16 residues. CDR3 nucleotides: TGTGCCAGCAGTGAGATAGCGGGGGGCACCTACAATGAGCAGTTCTTC. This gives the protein CASSEIAGGTYNEQFF.

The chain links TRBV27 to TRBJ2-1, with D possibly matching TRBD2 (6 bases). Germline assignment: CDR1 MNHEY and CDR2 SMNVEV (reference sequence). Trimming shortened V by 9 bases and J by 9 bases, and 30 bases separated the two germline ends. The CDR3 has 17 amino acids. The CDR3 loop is CASVWSASGLRRTEQFF. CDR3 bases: TGTGCCAGTGTTTGGTCGGCGTCCGGACTAAGGCGTACTGAGCAGTTCTTC.

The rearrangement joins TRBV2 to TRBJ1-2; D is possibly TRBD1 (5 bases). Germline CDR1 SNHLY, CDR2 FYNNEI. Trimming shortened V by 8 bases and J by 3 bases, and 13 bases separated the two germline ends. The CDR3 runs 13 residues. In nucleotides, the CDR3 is TGTGCCAGCGCCCAGGCAGGGTACTATGGCTACACCTTC. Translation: CASAQAGYYGYTF.

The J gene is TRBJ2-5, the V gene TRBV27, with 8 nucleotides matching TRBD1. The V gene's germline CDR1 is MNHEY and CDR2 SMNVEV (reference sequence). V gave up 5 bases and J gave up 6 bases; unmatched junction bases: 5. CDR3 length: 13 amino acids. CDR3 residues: CASSTGQGKTQYF. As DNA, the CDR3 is TGTGCCAGCAGTACAGGACAGGGAAAGACCCAGTACTTC.

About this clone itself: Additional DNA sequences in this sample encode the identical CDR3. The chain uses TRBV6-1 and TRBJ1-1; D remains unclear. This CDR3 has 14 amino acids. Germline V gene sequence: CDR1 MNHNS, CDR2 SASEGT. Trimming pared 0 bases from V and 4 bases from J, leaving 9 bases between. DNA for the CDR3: TGTGCCAGCAGTGAAGCGGGAGGAAGCACTGAAGCTTTCTTT. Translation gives CASSEAGGSTEAFF.